This record concerns one T cell receptor beta chain sequence. The antigen is undetermined. The CDR3 totals 16 residues. Germline CDR1 and CDR2: SGHDT and YYEEEE. With 0 bases clipped from V and 4 bases from J, the junction kept 9 bases outside the gene matches. The sample is drawn from a study of graft-versus-host responses after intestinal transplantation. The method was immunoSEQ multiplex PCR; TCRdb's version includes in-frame clones alone and lacks a portion of them. This table holds 38,000 or so clones, around 95% found once. The starting material was unstimulated CD8+ T cells sorted from spleen or lymph node cells, obtained before transplant. The clonotype originates from a human donor who was the organ donor for an intestinal transplant. The chain is built from TRBV5-6 and TRBJ2-5; 7 bases agree with TRBD1. CDR3 bases: TGTGCCAGCAGCTTGGCGCTCAGGGGGTGGCGAGAGACCCAGTACTTC. Encoded protein: CASSLALRGWRETQYF.